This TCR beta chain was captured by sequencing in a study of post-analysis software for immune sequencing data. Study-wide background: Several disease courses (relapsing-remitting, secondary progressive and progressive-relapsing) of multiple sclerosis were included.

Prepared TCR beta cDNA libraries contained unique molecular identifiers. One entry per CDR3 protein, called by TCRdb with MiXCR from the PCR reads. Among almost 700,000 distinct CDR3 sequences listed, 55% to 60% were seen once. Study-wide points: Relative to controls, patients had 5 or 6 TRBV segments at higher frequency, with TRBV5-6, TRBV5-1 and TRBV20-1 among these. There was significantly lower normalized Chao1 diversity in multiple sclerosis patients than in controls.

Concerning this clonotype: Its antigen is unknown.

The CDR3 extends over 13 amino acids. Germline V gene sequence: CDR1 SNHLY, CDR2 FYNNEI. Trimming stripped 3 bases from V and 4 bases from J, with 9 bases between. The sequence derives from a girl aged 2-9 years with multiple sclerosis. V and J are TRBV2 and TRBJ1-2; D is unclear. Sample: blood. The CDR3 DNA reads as TGTGCCAGCAGTGAGGCGACCCTCTATGGCTACACCTTC. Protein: CASSEATLYGYTF.